This record covers a single T cell receptor (beta chain). As yet, its antigen is unknown. The CDR3 has 19 residues. With 4 bases clipped from V and 3 bases from J, the junction kept 15 bases outside the gene matches. Germline CDR1 MDHEN, CDR2 SYDVKM. The study ran its PCR with 60 Vbeta and 13 Jbeta primers. Profiled with immunoSEQ multiplex PCR; TCRdb holds only in-frame clones, not every one. The data contain over 150,000 clones, about 85% of them singletons. The data stem from a study of cytomegalovirus exposure and HLA in healthy donors. The overall study: There were 65 million to 85 million unique TCRs (from HLA-typed donors) in an early data release.

Study results and caveats: Data from an earlier analysis indicated that most TCR beta V segments were productive either about 90% or about 30% of the time. Roughly uniform depth of sequencing across donors was assumed in presence/absence analyses.

Sequenced sample: PBMCs. This chain links TRBV28 with TRBJ2-1; 10 nucleotides agree with TRBD2. The receptor's source is a man under 40 in good health and CMV-seropositive. The CDR3, as DNA: TGTGCCAGCAGTTCCGCCTCTCAACCACTAGCGGGGTTCTACAATGAGCAGTTCTTC. Protein product: CASSSASQPLAGFYNEQFF.